Included here is one T cell receptor (beta chain) sequence, with context. The antigen it binds to is not known. It has no much larger one-base neighbor in the sample; base qualities were not kept. These data originate in a study of control samples from healthy donors and cancer patients (dated by TCRdb to 2018 to 2021). The library was built by means of the immunoSEQ multiplex PCR assay. TCRdb provides this immuneACCESS table in a form limited to in-frame rearrangements. Some clones are lacking; in checked studies, under half of them reflect an unresolved V gene, and why the rest are absent is not known. The sample table records 150,000 or so clones; more than 85% of these occur just once. Jointly, the top ten make up 5.5% to 7.5% of the sample. The CDR3 starts with the cysteine, ends with the phenylalanine, and has 14 residues. Only the CDR3 region is kept as DNA, spanning 42 bases read in frame from base 1. Per the germline V gene, SGDLS is the CDR1 and YYNGEE is the CDR2. V is cut back by 0 bases and J by 4 bases, with 0 bases in the junction unmatched.

The receptor was derived from a man between 18 and 29 years old in good health. The V gene is TRBV9 and the J gene is TRBJ2-2; 7 middle bases align to TRBD1. Sequenced sample: blood. For the CDR3, the sequence is CASSVGDSTGELFF. The DNA sequence is as follows: TGTGCCAGCAGCGTAGGGGACAGCACCGGGGAGCTGTTTTTT.